The 7 T cell receptor beta chains given below trace back to one sample, sequenced in a study of cytomegalovirus exposure and HLA in healthy donors. 13 Jbeta primers and 60 Vbeta primers were used for the PCR. Sequenced by immunoSEQ multiplex PCR; TCRdb stores in-frame clones only, minus some. Altogether about 180,000 clones are present, about 80% being singletons, with the ten largest covering around 0.74%. Sequencing input: PBMCs. These receptors originate from a middle-aged woman in good health and CMV-seronegative.

The chain joins TRBV4-3 to TRBJ1-2, with no clear D. V shed 0 bases and J shed 0 bases, with 14 bases lying between them. Germline V lookup: CDR1 LGHNA, CDR2 YSLEER. The CDR3 has 17 amino acids. The CDR3 protein is CASSQEAAASTNYGYTF. CDR3 nucleotides: TGCGCCAGCAGCCAAGAAGCGGCAGCCTCTACTAACTATGGCTACACCTTC.

The gene calls are TRBV30 and TRBJ1-2, with D possibly matching TRBD1 (6 bases). The germline V and J ends were trimmed by 6 bases and 8 bases, with 13 bases remaining between them. CDR1 and CDR2 (germline): GTSNPN, SVGIG (reference sequence). This CDR3 region has 11 residues. In DNA, the CDR3 is TGTGCCTGCGAAACAGGGTCCGGCTACACCTTC. It codes for CACETGSGYTF. Combining the CDR3 with reference TRBV30 and TRBJ1-2 gives the whole variable domain SQTIHQWPATLVQPVGSPLSLECTVEGTSNPNLYWYRQAAGRGLQLLFYSVGIGQISSEVPQNLSASRPQDRQFILSSKKLLLSDSGFYLCACETGSGYTFGSGTRLTVV.

The CDR3 loop is CASSPGLALGGTQYF. DNA of the CDR3: TGTGCCAGCAGTCCGGGACTAGCGCTGGGGGGGACCCAGTACTTC. The chain recombines TRBV6-5 with TRBJ2-5; 10 nucleotides line up with TRBD2. From germline, CDR1 is MNHEY and CDR2 SVGAGI. The CDR3 is 15 residues long. Trimming removed 5 bases from V and 7 bases from J; junction bases left unmatched: 10.

This clone was counted only a few times. The chain employs TRBV5-1 and TRBJ1-3; D is unclear. Germline lookup yields CDR1 SGHRS and CDR2 YFSETQ. The CDR3 totals 17 residues. V gave up 2 bases and J gave up 0 bases, with 15 bases separating them. The CDR3 sequence is CASSFGPRDNSGNTIYF. In DNA form, the CDR3 reads TGCGCCAGCAGCTTTGGCCCCAGAGACAACTCTGGAAACACCATATATTTT.

V is TRBV18 and J is TRBJ2-5; D unclear. CDR3 length equals 12 residues. The V end was cut by 4 bases, the J end by 3 bases, with 6 bases between. Germline V CDR1 and CDR2: KGHSH, LQKENI. CDR3 sequence: CASSRAEETQYF. In DNA form, the CDR3 reads TGTGCCAGCTCACGGGCAGAAGAGACCCAGTACTTC.

The chain combines TRBV30 with TRBJ1-1, with D perhaps TRBD1 (5 bases). The CDR3 totals 13 residues. The V gene's germline CDR1 is GTSNPN and CDR2 SVGIG (reference sequence). Trimming shortened V by 1 base and J by 2 bases, and 8 bases separated the two germline ends. The CDR3: CAWSGQSNTEAFF. CDR3 nucleotides: TGTGCCTGGAGTGGACAGAGTAACACTGAAGCTTTCTTT.

This sequence joins TRBV18 and TRBJ2-5; TRBD2 matches 9 bases. J gave up 1 base and V 3 bases, and 3 bases lay outside the gene matches. The CDR3 totals 15 residues. Germline values: CDR1 KGHSH, CDR2 LQKENI. CDR3 residues: CASSPPSGVQETQYF. In DNA, the CDR3 is TGTGCCAGCTCACCCCCTAGCGGGGTCCAAGAGACCCAGTACTTC.